This paragraph covers one T cell receptor beta chain sequence. Its antigen is currently unknown. The PCR used 60 Vbeta and 13 Jbeta primers. Only in-frame clones appear in the TCRdb table, and some are missing; sequencing was by immunoSEQ multiplex PCR. The table lists 130,000 to 150,000 clones, about 80% of them singletons. The data were taken from a study of cytomegalovirus exposure and HLA in healthy donors. Germline lookup yields CDR1 SQVTM and CDR2 ANQGSEA. This CDR3 region has 13 residues. Trimming pared 0 bases from V and 5 bases from J, leaving 8 bases between. Notes on the study in general: What a later analysis reportedly showed was that an Asian-associated ancestry cluster had fewer N-insertions than the approximately 700-donor mean.

The chain uses TRBV29-1 and TRBJ2-1, with D possibly being TRBD1 (6 bases). Input material: PBMCs. The clonotype comes from a male donor in good health and CMV-seropositive. As DNA, the CDR3 is TGCAGCGTTGAAGAACAGGGAAACAATGAGCAGTTCTTC. Encoded protein: CSVEEQGNNEQFF.